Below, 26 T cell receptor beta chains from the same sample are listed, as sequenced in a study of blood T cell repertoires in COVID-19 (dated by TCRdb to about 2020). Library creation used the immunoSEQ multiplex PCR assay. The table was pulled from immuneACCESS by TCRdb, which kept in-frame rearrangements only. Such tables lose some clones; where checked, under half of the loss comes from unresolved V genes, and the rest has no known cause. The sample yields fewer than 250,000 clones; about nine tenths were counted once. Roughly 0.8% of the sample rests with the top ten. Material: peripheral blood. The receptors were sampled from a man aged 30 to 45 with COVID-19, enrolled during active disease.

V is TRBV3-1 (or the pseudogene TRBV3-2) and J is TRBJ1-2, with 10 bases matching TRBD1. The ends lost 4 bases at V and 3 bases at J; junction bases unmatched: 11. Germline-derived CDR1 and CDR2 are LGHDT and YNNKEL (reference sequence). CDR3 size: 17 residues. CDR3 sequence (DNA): TGTGCCAGCAGCCCCCCCGGGACAGGGGCCGCCTACTATGGCTACACCTTC. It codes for CASSPPGTGAAYYGYTF.

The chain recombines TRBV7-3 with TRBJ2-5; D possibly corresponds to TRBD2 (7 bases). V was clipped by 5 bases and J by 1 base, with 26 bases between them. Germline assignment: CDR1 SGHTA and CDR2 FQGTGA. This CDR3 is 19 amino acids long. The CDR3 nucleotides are TGTGCCAGCAGCCCAACCGGGGGTGGGCGGGGGCGCCTCCAAGAGACCCAGTACTTC. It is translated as CASSPTGGGRGRLQETQYF.

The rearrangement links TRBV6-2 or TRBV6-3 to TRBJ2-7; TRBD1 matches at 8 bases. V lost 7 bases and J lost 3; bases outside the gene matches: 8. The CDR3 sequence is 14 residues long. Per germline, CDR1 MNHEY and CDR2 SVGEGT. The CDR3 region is CASTPQGADYEQYF. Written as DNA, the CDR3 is TGTGCCAGCACCCCTCAGGGGGCGGACTACGAGCAGTACTTC.

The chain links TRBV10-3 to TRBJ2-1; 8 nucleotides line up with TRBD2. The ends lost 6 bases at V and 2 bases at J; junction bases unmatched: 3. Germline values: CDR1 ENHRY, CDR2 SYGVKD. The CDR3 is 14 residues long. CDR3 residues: CAIRGGLAYNEQFF. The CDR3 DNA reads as TGTGCCATCAGGGGGGGACTAGCCTACAATGAGCAGTTCTTC.

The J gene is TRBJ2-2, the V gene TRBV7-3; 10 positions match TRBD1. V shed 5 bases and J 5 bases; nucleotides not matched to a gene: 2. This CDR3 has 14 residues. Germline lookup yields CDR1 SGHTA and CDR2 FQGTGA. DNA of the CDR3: TGTGCCAGCAGCCGGGACAGGGGAACCGGGGAGCTGTTTTTT. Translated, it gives CASSRDRGTGELFF.

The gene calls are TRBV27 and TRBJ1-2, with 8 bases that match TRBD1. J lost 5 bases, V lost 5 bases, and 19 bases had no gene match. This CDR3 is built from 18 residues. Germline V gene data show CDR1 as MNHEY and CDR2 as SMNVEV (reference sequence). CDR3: CASSTSSRGQDLTYGYTF. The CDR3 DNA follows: TGTGCCAGCAGTACTTCATCTAGGGGACAGGACTTGACTTATGGCTACACCTTC.

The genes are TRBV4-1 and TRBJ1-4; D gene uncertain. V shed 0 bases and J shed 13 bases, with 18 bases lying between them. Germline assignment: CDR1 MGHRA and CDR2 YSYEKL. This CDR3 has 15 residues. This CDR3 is CASSQEEESPRGLFF. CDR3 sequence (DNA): TGCGCCAGCAGCCAAGAGGAAGAGTCCCCCCGCGGACTGTTTTTT.

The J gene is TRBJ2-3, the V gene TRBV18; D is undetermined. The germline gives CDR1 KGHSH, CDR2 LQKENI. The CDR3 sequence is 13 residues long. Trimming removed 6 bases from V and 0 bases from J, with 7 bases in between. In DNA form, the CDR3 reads TGTGCCAGCTCCGACTCTAGCACAGATACGCAGTATTTT. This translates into CASSDSSTDTQYF.

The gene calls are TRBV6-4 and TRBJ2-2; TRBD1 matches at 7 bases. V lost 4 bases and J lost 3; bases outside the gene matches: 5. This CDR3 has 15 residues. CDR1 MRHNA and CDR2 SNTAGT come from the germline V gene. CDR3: CASSVDRRYTGELFF. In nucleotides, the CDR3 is TGTGCCAGCAGTGTGGACAGGAGGTACACCGGGGAGCTGTTTTTT.

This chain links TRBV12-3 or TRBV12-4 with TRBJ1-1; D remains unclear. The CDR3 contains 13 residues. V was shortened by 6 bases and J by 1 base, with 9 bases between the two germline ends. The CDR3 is CASSGLWNTEAFF. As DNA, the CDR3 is TGTGCCAGCAGCGGACTTTGGAACACTGAAGCTTTCTTT.

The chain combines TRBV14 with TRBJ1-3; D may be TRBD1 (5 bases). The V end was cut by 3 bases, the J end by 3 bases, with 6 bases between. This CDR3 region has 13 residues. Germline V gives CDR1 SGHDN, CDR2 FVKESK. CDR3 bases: TGTGCCAGCAGCCACAGGGTTGGAAACACCATATATTTT. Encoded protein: CASSHRVGNTIYF.

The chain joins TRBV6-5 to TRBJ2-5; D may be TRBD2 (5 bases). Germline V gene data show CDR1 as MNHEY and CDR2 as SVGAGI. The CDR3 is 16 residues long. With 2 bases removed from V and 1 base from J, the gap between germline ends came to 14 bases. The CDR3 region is CASSYSIPRAQETQYF. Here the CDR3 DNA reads TGTGCCAGCAGTTACAGTATTCCGCGGGCCCAAGAGACCCAGTACTTC.

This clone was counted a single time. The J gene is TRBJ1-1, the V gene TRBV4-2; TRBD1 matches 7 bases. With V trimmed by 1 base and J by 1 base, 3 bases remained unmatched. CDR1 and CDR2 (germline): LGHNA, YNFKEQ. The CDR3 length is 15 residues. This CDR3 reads CASSQGGQSNTEAFF. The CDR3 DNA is TGTGCCAGCAGCCAAGGGGGACAGTCGAACACTGAAGCTTTCTTT.

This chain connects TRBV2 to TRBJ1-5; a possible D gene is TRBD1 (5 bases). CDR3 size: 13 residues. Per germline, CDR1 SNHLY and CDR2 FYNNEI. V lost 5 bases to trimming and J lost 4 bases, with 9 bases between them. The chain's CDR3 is CASSTDINQPQHF. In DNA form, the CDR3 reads TGTGCCAGCAGTACGGACATTAATCAGCCCCAGCATTTT.

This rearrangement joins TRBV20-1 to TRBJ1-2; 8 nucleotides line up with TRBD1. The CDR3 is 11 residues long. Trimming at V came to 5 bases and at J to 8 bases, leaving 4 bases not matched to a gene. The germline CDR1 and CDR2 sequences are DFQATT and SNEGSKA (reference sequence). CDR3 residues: CSAGDRIGYTF. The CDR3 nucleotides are TGCAGTGCTGGGGACAGGATCGGCTACACCTTC.

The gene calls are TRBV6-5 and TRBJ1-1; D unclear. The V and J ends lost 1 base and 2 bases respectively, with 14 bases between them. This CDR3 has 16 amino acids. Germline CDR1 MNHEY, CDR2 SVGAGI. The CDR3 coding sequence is TGTGCCAGCAGTTACTTTCCCATAATGCGAAACACTGAAGCTTTCTTT. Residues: CASSYFPIMRNTEAFF.

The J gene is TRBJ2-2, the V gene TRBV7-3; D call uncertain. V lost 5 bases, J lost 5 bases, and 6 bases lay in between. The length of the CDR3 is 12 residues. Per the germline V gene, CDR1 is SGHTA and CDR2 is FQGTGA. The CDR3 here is CASSPTTGELFF. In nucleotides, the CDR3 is TGTGCCAGCAGCCCAACAACCGGGGAGCTGTTTTTT.

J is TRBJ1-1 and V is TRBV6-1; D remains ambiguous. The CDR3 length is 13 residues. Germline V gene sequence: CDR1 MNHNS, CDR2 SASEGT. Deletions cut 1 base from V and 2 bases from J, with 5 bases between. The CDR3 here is CASSEGHNTEAFF. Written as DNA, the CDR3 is TGTGCCAGCAGTGAAGGACATAACACTGAAGCTTTCTTT.

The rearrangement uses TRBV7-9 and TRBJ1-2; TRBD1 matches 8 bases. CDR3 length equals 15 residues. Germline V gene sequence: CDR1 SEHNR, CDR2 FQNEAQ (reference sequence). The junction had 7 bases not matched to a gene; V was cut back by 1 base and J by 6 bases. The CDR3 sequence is CASSLVAGGVDGYTF. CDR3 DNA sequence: TGTGCCAGCAGCTTAGTGGCAGGGGGCGTCGATGGCTACACCTTC.

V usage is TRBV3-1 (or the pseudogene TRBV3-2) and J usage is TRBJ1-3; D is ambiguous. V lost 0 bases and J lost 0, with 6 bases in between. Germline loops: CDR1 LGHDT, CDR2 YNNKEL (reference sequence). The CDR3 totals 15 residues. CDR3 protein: CASSQDSYSGNTIYF. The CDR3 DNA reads TGTGCCAGCAGCCAAGACTCGTACTCTGGAAACACCATATATTTT.

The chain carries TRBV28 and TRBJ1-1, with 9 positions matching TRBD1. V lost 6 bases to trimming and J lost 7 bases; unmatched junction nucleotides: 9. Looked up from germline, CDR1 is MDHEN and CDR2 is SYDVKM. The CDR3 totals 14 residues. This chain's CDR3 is CASRRSGQGGEAFF. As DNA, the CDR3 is TGTGCCAGCAGGAGATCGGGACAGGGCGGTGAAGCTTTCTTT.

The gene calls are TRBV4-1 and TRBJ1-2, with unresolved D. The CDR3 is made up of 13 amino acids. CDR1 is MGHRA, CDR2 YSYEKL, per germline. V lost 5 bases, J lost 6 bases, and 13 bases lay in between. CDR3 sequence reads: CASSFLLTNGYTF. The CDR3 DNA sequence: TGCGCCAGCAGCTTTCTCTTGACAAATGGCTACACCTTC.

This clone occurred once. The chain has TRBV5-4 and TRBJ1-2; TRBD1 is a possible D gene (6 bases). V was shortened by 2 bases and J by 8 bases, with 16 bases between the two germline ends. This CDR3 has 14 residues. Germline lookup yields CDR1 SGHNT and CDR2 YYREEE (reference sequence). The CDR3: CASSFKAGAKGYTF. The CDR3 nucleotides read TGTGCCAGCAGCTTTAAGGCAGGGGCGAAGGGCTACACCTTC.

CDR3 bases: TGTGCCAGTAGTATAGGGAGGGTCTATCAGCCCCAGCATTTT. It is translated as CASSIGRVYQPQHF. V usage is TRBV19 and J usage is TRBJ1-5; D not certain. Per germline, CDR1 LNHDA and CDR2 SQIVND (reference sequence). Trimming took off 1 base at V and 5 bases at J, with 9 bases between the two ends. The CDR3 runs to 14 residues.

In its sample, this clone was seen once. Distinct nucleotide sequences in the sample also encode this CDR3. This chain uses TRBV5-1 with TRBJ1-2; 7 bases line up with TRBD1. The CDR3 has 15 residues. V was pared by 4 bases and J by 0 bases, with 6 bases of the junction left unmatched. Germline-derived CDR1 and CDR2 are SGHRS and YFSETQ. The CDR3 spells CASSPGTEPNYGYTF. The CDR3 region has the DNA TGCGCCAGCAGCCCCGGGACAGAACCTAACTATGGCTACACCTTC.

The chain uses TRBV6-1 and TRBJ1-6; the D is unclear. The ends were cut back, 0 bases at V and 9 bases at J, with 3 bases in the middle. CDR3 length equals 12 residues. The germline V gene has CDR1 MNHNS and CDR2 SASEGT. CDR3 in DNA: TGTGCCAGCAGTGAAGCGGCTTCACCCCTCCACTTT. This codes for CASSEAASPLHF.